These 17 T cell receptor beta chains were all obtained from the same sample, sequenced in a study of cytomegalovirus exposure and HLA in healthy donors. 13 Jbeta primers and 60 Vbeta primers were used for the PCR. TCRdb's copy holds only in-frame clones and misses some; the assay was immunoSEQ multiplex PCR. The repertoire holds 150,000 to 200,000 clones, with over 75% as singletons. The sequencing input was PBMCs. These receptors all come from a woman in her forties or fifties in good health and CMV-seronegative.

The gene calls are TRBV2 and TRBJ1-2, with 8 bases matching TRBD1. The junction had 7 bases not matched to a gene; V was cut back by 7 bases and J by 3 bases. The CDR3 sequence is 14 residues long. Germline V gene data show CDR1 as SNHLY and CDR2 as FYNNEI. The CDR3 protein is CASTMQGAYYGYTF. DNA of the CDR3: TGTGCCAGCACCATGCAGGGGGCTTACTATGGCTACACCTTC.

The chain recombines TRBV7-9 with TRBJ1-1; the match to TRBD1 covers 7 bases. The V gene's germline CDR1 is SEHNR and CDR2 FQNEAQ (reference sequence). Germline trimming cut 3 bases from V and 0 bases from J; bases unmatched to any gene: 4. CDR3 length: 15 residues. The CDR3 is CASSFRGVMNTEAFF. The CDR3 DNA reads as TGTGCCAGCAGCTTCAGGGGGGTCATGAACACTGAAGCTTTCTTT. Variable domain in full (rest from reference TRBV7-9 and TRBJ1-1): DTGVSQNPRHKITKRGQNVTFRCDPISEHNRLYWYRQTLGQGPEFLTYFQNEAQLEKSRLLSDRFSAERPKGSFSTLEIQRTEQGDSAMYLCASSFRGVMNTEAFFGQGTRLTVV.

This rearrangement joins TRBV7-2 to TRBJ1-5; 8 bases align to TRBD1. Germline CDR1 reads SGHTA; CDR2 reads FQGNSA. The trim removed 5 bases at V and 2 bases at J, leaving 5 bases unmatched. This CDR3 is built from 15 residues. The CDR3 sequence is CASSVLGQGNQPQHF. As DNA, the CDR3 is TGTGCCAGCAGCGTCCTGGGACAGGGCAATCAGCCCCAGCATTTT.

This chain's CDR3 is CATQSSLGQGAFGYGYTF. In nucleotides, the CDR3 is TGTGCCACCCAATCCTCCTTGGGACAGGGGGCGTTTGGCTATGGCTACACCTTC. The rearrangement joins TRBV28 to TRBJ1-2, with 12 positions matching TRBD1. Germline CDR1 and CDR2: MDHEN and SYDVKM. This CDR3 comprises 18 residues. Trimming cost V 10 bases and J 4 bases; bases outside gene matches: 19.

This clone appeared a single time. V is TRBV12-5 and J is TRBJ2-7; D is perhaps TRBD2 (5 bases). The CDR3 has 13 amino acids. Germline V gene lookup returns CDR1 LGHNT and CDR2 FRNRAP. The V and J ends lost 7 bases and 5 bases respectively, with 15 bases between them. CDR3 nucleotides: TGTGCTAGTGCCTCTCGGTTGGGAGACGAGCAGTACTTC. Translated, it gives CASASRLGDEQYF.

The chain carries TRBV7-9 and TRBJ1-1; 7 bases line up with TRBD1. The CDR3 is made up of 16 amino acids. The germline CDR1 and CDR2 sequences are SEHNR and FQNEAQ (reference sequence). Trimming at V came to 1 base and at J to 2 bases, leaving 7 bases not matched to a gene. CDR3 in amino acids: CASSLEGTVGNTEAFF. CDR3 DNA: TGTGCCAGCAGCTTAGAAGGGACAGTGGGAAACACTGAAGCTTTCTTT. The entire variable domain, with the rest obtained from reference TRBV7-9 and TRBJ1-1, is as follows: DTGVSQNPRHKITKRGQNVTFRCDPISEHNRLYWYRQTLGQGPEFLTYFQNEAQLEKSRLLSDRFSAERPKGSFSTLEIQRTEQGDSAMYLCASSLEGTVGNTEAFFGQGTRLTVV.

The chain recombines TRBV4-3 with TRBJ2-1, with 7 bases aligning to TRBD2. The germline CDR1 and CDR2 sequences are LGHNA and YSLEER. V shed 1 base and J 4 bases; nucleotides not matched to a gene: 7. The CDR3 contains 16 residues. The CDR3 sequence: CASSQVRGSRYNEQFF. The CDR3 DNA reads as TGCGCCAGCAGCCAAGTTCGCGGGAGCCGTTACAATGAGCAGTTCTTC.

The genes are TRBV9 and TRBJ2-5, with 9 bases aligning to TRBD2. Germline trimming cut 0 bases from V and 2 bases from J; bases unmatched to any gene: 2. The germline CDR1 and CDR2 sequences are SGDLS and YYNGEE. The CDR3 has 15 residues. Here the CDR3 DNA reads TGTGCCAGCAGCGTAGGACTAGCGGAGCAAGAGACCCAGTACTTC. Translation gives CASSVGLAEQETQYF. The full variable domain, rest sourced from reference TRBV9 and TRBJ2-5, is DSGVTQTPKHLITATGQRVTLRCSPRSGDLSVYWYQQSLDQGLQFLIQYYNGEERAKGNILERFSAQQFPDLHSELNLSSLELGDSALYFCASSVGLAEQETQYFGPGTRLLVL.

The V call is TRBV7-6, the J call TRBJ2-7, with D perhaps TRBD1 (6 bases). Trimming stripped 6 bases from V and 4 bases from J, with 13 bases between. This CDR3 has 13 amino acids. CDR1 and CDR2 (germline): SGHVS, FNYEAQ. In DNA, the CDR3 is TGTGCCAGCAGTTCAGGGGATTGGTACGAGCAGTACTTC. It codes for CASSSGDWYEQYF. The whole variable domain, filled in from reference TRBV7-6 and TRBJ2-7, reads GAGVSQSPRYKVTKRGQDVALRCDPISGHVSLYWYRQALGQGPEFLTYFNYEAQQDKSGLPNDRFSAERPEGSISTLTIQRTEQRDSAMYRCASSSGDWYEQYFGPGTRLTVT.

This chain links TRBV19 with TRBJ2-1, with D possibly TRBD1 on 6 matching bases. CDR1 LNHDA and CDR2 SQIVND come from the germline V gene (reference sequence). Deletions cut 6 bases from V and 2 bases from J, with 8 bases between. The CDR3 is 13 residues long. CDR3: CASSRDTYNEQFF. Here the CDR3 DNA reads TGTGCCAGTAGCCGGGACACCTACAATGAGCAGTTCTTC.

The chain joins TRBV5-5 to TRBJ2-7; the D gene is possibly TRBD1 (7 bases). The CDR3 runs to 15 residues. The ends were cut back, 3 bases at V and 1 base at J, with 14 bases in the middle. The V gene's germline CDR1 is SGHKS and CDR2 YYEKEE (reference sequence). This CDR3 is CASSSVTGRSYEQYF. DNA for the CDR3: TGTGCCAGCAGCTCCGTGACAGGGAGGTCCTACGAGCAGTACTTC.

This clone has only a few counts. The chain carries TRBV15 and TRBJ2-7; unclear D gene. Looked up from germline, CDR1 is LNHNV and CDR2 is YYDKDF (reference sequence). V dropped 0 bases and J dropped 3 bases, with 9 bases sitting between them. This CDR3 region has 14 residues. The CDR3 DNA is TGTGCCACCAGCAGAGATAGTGAGTACTACGAGCAGTACTTC. Translation: CATSRDSEYYEQYF.

The rearrangement links TRBV19 to TRBJ2-1; 10 nucleotides match TRBD1. The CDR3 is 17 residues long. CDR1 is LNHDA, CDR2 SQIVND, per germline (reference sequence). V was clipped by 7 bases and J by 7 bases; unmatched bases: 16. The CDR3 sequence is CASKVGTGVGSANEQFF. The DNA for the CDR3 is TGTGCCAGTAAGGTCGGGACAGGGGTTGGTAGCGCGAATGAGCAGTTCTTC.

V gene TRBV6-5 combines with J gene TRBJ2-1; possible D gene TRBD1, 6 bases. V was clipped by 6 bases and J by 12 bases, with 24 bases between them. This CDR3 spans 15 amino acids. Germline V CDR1 and CDR2: MNHEY, SVGAGI. For the CDR3, the DNA is TGTGCCAGCAGGAGCGACAGGACTTCAGTGTTGGCGCAGTTCTTC. It yields the protein CASRSDRTSVLAQFF.

The J gene is TRBJ2-2, the V gene TRBV7-7, with D possibly being TRBD2 (6 bases). Per the germline V gene, CDR1 is SSHAT and CDR2 is FNYEAQ (reference sequence). This CDR3 region has 13 residues. Trimming cost V 5 bases and J 6 bases, with 10 bases left between them. CDR3 amino acids: CASSPSGAGELFF. CDR3 nucleotide sequence: TGTGCCAGCAGCCCATCGGGAGCCGGGGAGCTGTTTTTT.

J is TRBJ2-2 and V is TRBV4-1; 13 bases are shared with TRBD2. The CDR3 runs 15 residues. The ends lost 4 bases at V and 6 bases at J; junction bases unmatched: 2. The germline V gene encodes CDR1 MGHRA and CDR2 YSYEKL. The CDR3 reads CASSRLAGGAGELFF. The CDR3 coding sequence is TGCGCCAGCAGCCGACTAGCGGGAGGCGCCGGGGAGCTGTTTTTT.

CDR3 sequence (DNA): TGTGCCAGCAGCACCGGGACTAGCGGGAACAATGAGCAGTTCTTC. Translation gives CASSTGTSGNNEQFF. The chain employs TRBV6-1 and TRBJ2-1, with 13 positions matching TRBD2. The V gene's germline CDR1 is MNHNS and CDR2 SASEGT. This CDR3 comprises 15 residues. V gave up 6 bases and J gave up 5 bases; unmatched junction bases: 4.